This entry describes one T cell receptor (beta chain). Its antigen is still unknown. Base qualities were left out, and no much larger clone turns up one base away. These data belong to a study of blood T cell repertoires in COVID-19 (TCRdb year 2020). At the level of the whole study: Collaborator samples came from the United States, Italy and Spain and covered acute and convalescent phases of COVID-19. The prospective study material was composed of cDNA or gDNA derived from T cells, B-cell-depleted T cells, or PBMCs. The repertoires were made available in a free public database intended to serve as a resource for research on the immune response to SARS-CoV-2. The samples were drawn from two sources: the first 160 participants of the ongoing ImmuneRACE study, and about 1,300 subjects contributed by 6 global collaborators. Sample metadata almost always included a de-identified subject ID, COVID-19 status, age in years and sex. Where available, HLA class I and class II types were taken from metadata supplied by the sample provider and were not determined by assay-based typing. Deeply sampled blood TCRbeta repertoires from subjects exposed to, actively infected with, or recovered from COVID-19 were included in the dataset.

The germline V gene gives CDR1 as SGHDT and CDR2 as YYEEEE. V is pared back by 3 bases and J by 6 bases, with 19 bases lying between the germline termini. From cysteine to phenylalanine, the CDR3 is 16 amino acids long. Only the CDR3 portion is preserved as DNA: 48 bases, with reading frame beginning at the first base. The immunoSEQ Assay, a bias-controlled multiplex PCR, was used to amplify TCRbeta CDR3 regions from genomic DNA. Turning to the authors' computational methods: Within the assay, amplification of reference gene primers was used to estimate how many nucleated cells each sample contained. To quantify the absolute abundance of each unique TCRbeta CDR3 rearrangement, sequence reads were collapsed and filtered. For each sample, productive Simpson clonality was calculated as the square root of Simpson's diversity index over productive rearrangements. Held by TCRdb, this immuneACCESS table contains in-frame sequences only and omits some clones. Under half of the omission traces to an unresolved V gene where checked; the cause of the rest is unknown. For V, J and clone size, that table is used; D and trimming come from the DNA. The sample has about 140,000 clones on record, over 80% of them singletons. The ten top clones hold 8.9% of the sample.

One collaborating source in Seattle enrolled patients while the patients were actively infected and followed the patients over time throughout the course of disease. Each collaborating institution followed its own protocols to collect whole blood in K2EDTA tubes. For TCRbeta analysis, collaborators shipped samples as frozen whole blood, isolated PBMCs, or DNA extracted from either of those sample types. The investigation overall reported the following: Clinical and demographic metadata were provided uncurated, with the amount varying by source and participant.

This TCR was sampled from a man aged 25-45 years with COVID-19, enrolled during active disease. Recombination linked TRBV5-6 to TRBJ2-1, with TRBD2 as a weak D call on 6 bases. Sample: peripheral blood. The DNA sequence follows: TGTGCCAGCAGCTCTCCCGGGACTGACCGGTTCAATGAGCAGTTCTTC. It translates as CASSSPGTDRFNEQFF.